The 30 T cell receptor beta chains below all came from one sample that was sequenced in a study of radiation and T cells in renal cell carcinoma. Sequenced by immunoSEQ multiplex PCR; TCRdb stores in-frame clones only, minus some. The top ten hold 9.4% of the sample, which has roughly 90,000 clones, about 82% seen once. The time point here: blood 4 weeks post-SBRT, at nephrectomy. Treatment given: 15 Gy SBRT to primary tumor, nephrectomy 4 weeks later. The specimen was blood, collected from a patient whose treatment included radiotherapy and nephrectomy. The receptors stem from a man in his fifties or sixties with renal cell carcinoma.

With regard to this clone: A junction end diverges from the germline sequence, so it may reflect a read error. This chain links TRBV6-6 with TRBJ1-2; TRBD1 is a possible D gene (6 bases). CDR1 is MNHNY, CDR2 SVGAGI, per germline (reference sequence). The CDR3 has 13 residues. DNA for the CDR3: TGTGCCAGCAGGTACTGGGGGGCGGATGGCTACACCTTC. The encoded protein is CASRYWGADGYTF.

This clone was counted a single time. The chain recombines TRBV21-1 with TRBJ1-1; TRBD1, as called in the table, went unchecked against the DNA. TRBV21-1 is a pseudogene. This CDR3 region has 17 residues. This CDR3 reads CASSKKGDTWVYTEAFF. Here the CDR3 DNA reads TGTGCCAGCAGCAAAAAAGGGGACACCTGGGTGTACACTGAAGCTTTCTTT.

The chain couples TRBV9 to TRBJ2-1; TRBD2 agrees at 16 bases. The germline V gene encodes CDR1 SGDLS and CDR2 YYNGEE. V was pared by 5 bases and J by 5 bases, with 13 bases of the junction left unmatched. This CDR3 spans 19 amino acids. The CDR3 spells CASSPGGTSGGARHNEQFF. CDR3 nucleotides: TGTGCCAGCAGTCCCGGAGGGACTAGCGGGGGGGCCAGACACAATGAGCAGTTCTTC. Full variable domain (rest looked up from reference TRBV9 and TRBJ2-1): DSGVTQTPKHLITATGQRVTLRCSPRSGDLSVYWYQQSLDQGLQFLIQYYNGEERAKGNILERFSAQQFPDLHSELNLSSLELGDSALYFCASSPGGTSGGARHNEQFFGPGTRLTVL.

The chain employs TRBV5-1 and TRBJ2-2; 10 positions agree with TRBD1. CDR1 and CDR2 from the germline V gene are SGHRS and YFSETQ. Trimming removed 3 bases from V and 5 bases from J; junction bases left unmatched: 4. The length of the CDR3 is 15 residues. The CDR3 nucleotides are TGCGCCAGCAGCTGGGGACAGGGGTTTACCGGGGAGCTGTTTTTT. Its translation is CASSWGQGFTGELFF.

J is TRBJ2-1 and V is TRBV4-3; D gene ambiguous. The CDR3 has 17 residues. V was pared by 0 bases and J by 8 bases, with 20 bases between. From germline, CDR1 is LGHNA and CDR2 YSLEER. CDR3 nucleotide sequence: TGCGCCAGCAGCCAAGATTTACGGCGTACCCCGGCGGATGAGCAGTTCTTC. Translation: CASSQDLRRTPADEQFF.

CDR3: CASSSGQNSGNTIYF. The CDR3 region has the DNA TGTGCCAGCAGTTCGGGACAGAATTCTGGAAACACCATATATTTT. The J gene is TRBJ1-3, the V gene TRBV5-4; TRBD1 agrees at 7 bases. The ends lost 5 bases at V and 1 base at J; junction bases unmatched: 6. Germline loops: CDR1 SGHNT, CDR2 YYREEE (reference sequence). CDR3 length equals 15 residues.

In its sample, this clone was seen a few times. The chain recombines TRBV30 with TRBJ2-4, with D perhaps matching TRBD2 (5 bases). Per the germline V gene, CDR1 is GTSNPN and CDR2 is SVGIG (reference sequence). Trimming took 2 bases from V and 6 from J, leaving 11 bases between them. This CDR3 is built from 13 residues. The CDR3: CAWSHGVGNIQYF. The CDR3 bases are TGTGCCTGGAGTCACGGGGTGGGAAACATTCAGTACTTC. Drawing the rest from reference TRBV30 and TRBJ2-4, the complete variable domain is SQTIHQWPATLVQPVGSPLSLECTVEGTSNPNLYWYRQAAGRGLQLLFYSVGIGQISSEVPQNLSASRPQDRQFILSSKKLLLSDSGFYLCAWSHGVGNIQYFGAGTRLSVL.

The chain combines TRBV7-9 with TRBJ1-6; no clear D. The germline V gene encodes CDR1 SEHNR and CDR2 FQNEAQ (reference sequence). This CDR3 contains 15 residues. The V end was cut by 6 bases, the J end by 5 bases, with 14 bases between. The CDR3 DNA is TGTGCCAGCAGTCTGTGGACTGATAATAATTCACCCCTCCACTTT. This translates into CASSLWTDNNSPLHF.

J is TRBJ1-1 and V is TRBV18; 8 bases agree with TRBD1. The CDR3 runs to 16 residues. Germline V gives CDR1 KGHSH, CDR2 LQKENI. J lost 6 bases, V lost 2 bases, and 11 bases had no gene match. This CDR3 is CASSPSWTGPGAEAFF. DNA of the CDR3: TGTGCCAGCTCACCAAGTTGGACAGGGCCAGGGGCTGAAGCTTTCTTT.

This clone was observed a single time. The V gene is TRBV11-2, the J gene TRBJ1-1; D may be TRBD1 (5 bases). The CDR3 is 16 residues long. V lost 3 bases and J 0 bases, leaving 14 bases between the germline ends. The germline gives CDR1 SGHAT, CDR2 FQNNGV. CDR3 coding DNA: TGTGCCAGCAGCTTTGGACACATGGGGGTGAACACTGAAGCTTTCTTT. It codes for CASSFGHMGVNTEAFF.

This chain joins TRBV6-5 and TRBJ2-5; 8 bases fit TRBD1. V was pared by 6 bases and J by 5 bases, with 2 bases of the junction left unmatched. This CDR3 region has 12 residues. Germline-derived CDR1 and CDR2 are MNHEY and SVGAGI. DNA of the CDR3: TGTGCCAGCAGGACAGGGGCCGAGACCCAGTACTTC. Its translation: CASRTGAETQYF.

The rearrangement joins TRBV5-4 to TRBJ1-2; D is undetermined. Germline V gene lookup returns CDR1 SGHNT and CDR2 YYREEE (reference sequence). The length of the CDR3 is 13 residues. V shed 4 bases and J shed 2 bases, with 9 bases lying between them. This CDR3 reads CASSRDGNYGYTF. The CDR3 DNA is TGTGCCAGCAGCAGAGACGGGAACTATGGCTACACCTTC.

J is TRBJ1-2 and V is TRBV7-2; TRBD1 aligns across 7 bases. The V segment lost 3 bases and the J segment 7 bases; nucleotides outside the gene matches: 11. The CDR3 sequence is 15 residues long. CDR1 and CDR2 from the germline V gene are SGHTA and FQGNSA. CDR3 DNA sequence: TGTGCCAGCAGCTTGATGTGGGACAGACTAAGTGGCTACACCTTC. Its translation is CASSLMWDRLSGYTF.

The V gene is TRBV30, the J gene TRBJ2-5, with D possibly called TRBD1 or TRBD2 (5 bases each). The J call is doubtful: the DNA matches TRBJ2-7 better. The CDR3 is 14 residues long. CDR1 is GTSNPN and CDR2 is SVGIG in the germline V gene (reference sequence). The CDR3 nucleotides read TGTGCCTGGATTGGGGCAGAGGGGAGATACGAGCAGTACTTC. Its protein product is CAWIGAEGRYEQYF.

The V call is TRBV7-2, the J call TRBJ2-7; D is possibly TRBD1 (5 bases). Trimming removed 2 bases from V and 2 bases from J, with 10 bases in between. Germline V lookup: CDR1 SGHTA, CDR2 FQGNSA. This CDR3 spans 14 amino acids. CDR3 residues: CASSLLGDPYEQYF. Here the CDR3 DNA reads TGTGCCAGCAGCTTATTAGGGGATCCCTACGAGCAGTACTTC.

V usage is TRBV7-9 and J usage is TRBJ1-1; no clear D gene. This CDR3 has 12 residues. CDR1 and CDR2 from the germline V gene are SEHNR and FQNEAQ (reference sequence). V gave up 8 bases and J gave up 4 bases, with 11 bases separating them. The CDR3 region is CASDLGSTEAFF. CDR3 nucleotide sequence: TGTGCCAGCGACCTGGGAAGCACTGAAGCTTTCTTT.

This clone was observed many times. The chain combines TRBV6-1 with TRBJ1-2, with 7 bases aligning to TRBD1. This CDR3 is built from 14 residues. Looked up from germline, CDR1 is MNHNS and CDR2 is SASEGT. The ends lost 6 bases at V and 4 bases at J; junction bases unmatched: 8. CDR3 sequence: CASRPGDSFYGYTF. The CDR3 nucleotides are TGTGCCAGCAGACCTGGGGACAGCTTCTATGGCTACACCTTC.

In its sample, this clone was seen once. The chain combines TRBV5-4 with TRBJ2-1, with D unclear. V lost 4 bases, J lost 5 bases, and 16 bases lay in between. The length of the CDR3 is 15 residues. Germline CDR1 reads SGHNT; CDR2 reads YYREEE (reference sequence). The CDR3 reads CASSPASRGNNEQFF. Here the CDR3 DNA reads TGTGCCAGCAGCCCCGCCTCCCGCGGCAACAATGAGCAGTTCTTC.

This chain uses TRBV5-6 with TRBJ2-6; D gene uncertain. Germline loops: CDR1 SGHDT, CDR2 YYEEEE. Trimming pared 0 bases from V and 0 bases from J, leaving 16 bases between. The CDR3 has 19 residues. CDR3 region: CASSLASRKLSSGANVLTF. CDR3 sequence (DNA): TGTGCCAGCAGCTTGGCAAGTAGAAAACTCAGCTCTGGGGCCAACGTCCTGACTTTC.

The rearrangement joins TRBV4-2 to TRBJ1-3; TRBD1 might be the D (6 bases). Trimming left V 0 bases short and J 4 bases short, with 19 bases between. CDR1 is LGHNA, CDR2 YNFKEQ, per germline. The length of the CDR3 is 18 residues. The CDR3 here is CASSQDISGALLGNTIYF. CDR3 in DNA: TGTGCCAGCAGCCAAGATATTTCAGGGGCCCTCCTGGGAAACACCATATATTTT.

The V and J genes are TRBV7-4 and TRBJ2-7, with D possibly TRBD1 on 5 matching bases. The V end was cut by 6 bases, the J end by 4 bases, with 25 bases between. The length of the CDR3 is 17 residues. The germline gives CDR1 SGHVT, CDR2 SQSDAQ. This CDR3 reads CASRINVVTEPKYEQYF. The CDR3 DNA is TGTGCCAGCAGAATTAATGTTGTGACAGAGCCAAAATACGAGCAGTACTTC.

The J gene is TRBJ2-3, the V gene TRBV6-1; possible D gene TRBD2, 7 bases. V was pared by 11 bases and J by 2 bases, with 17 bases between. CDR1 is MNHNS, CDR2 SASEGT, per germline. This CDR3 is 14 amino acids long. CDR3 sequence: CASGGDGHTDTQYF. In DNA, the CDR3 is TGTGCCTCGGGGGGCGATGGGCACACAGATACGCAGTATTTT.

The rearrangement uses TRBV7-2 and TRBJ2-7, with unresolved D. CDR1 SGHTA and CDR2 FQGNSA come from the germline V gene. The CDR3 length is 14 residues. V was cut by 1 base and J by 4 bases, with 11 bases left in between. In DNA, the CDR3 is TGTGCCAGCAGCTTAGGACACCTTCTTTACGAGCAGTACTTC. Its translation: CASSLGHLLYEQYF.

The chain is built from TRBV6-1 and TRBJ1-1; possible D gene TRBD1, 5 bases. Germline lookup yields CDR1 MNHNS and CDR2 SASEGT. The length of the CDR3 is 15 residues. The V and J ends lost 8 bases and 5 bases respectively, with 21 bases between them. The CDR3 sequence is CASPREWGAGTEAFF. CDR3 DNA: TGTGCCAGCCCCCGCGAGTGGGGCGCGGGGACTGAAGCTTTCTTT.

V is TRBV29-1 and J is TRBJ2-7; no clear D gene. Trimming stripped 4 bases from V and 4 bases from J, with 14 bases between. Germline assignment: CDR1 SQVTM and CDR2 ANQGSEA. This CDR3 contains 13 residues. CDR3 coding DNA: TGCAGCGTTGTCCCCATTGGGGATTACGAGCAGTACTTC. Translating gives CSVVPIGDYEQYF.

The chain recombines TRBV7-2 with TRBJ2-3, with D possibly matching TRBD2 (5 bases). The length of the CDR3 is 16 residues. CDR1 is SGHTA and CDR2 is FQGNSA in the germline V gene. V was cut by 2 bases and J by 2 bases, with 14 bases left in between. For the CDR3, the DNA is TGTGCCAGCAGCTTAAGGGCTCCGGGGAACACAGATACGCAGTATTTT. Translation: CASSLRAPGNTDTQYF.

The chain links TRBV5-3 to TRBJ1-1; TRBD1 is a possible D gene (6 bases). TRBV5-3 is identified as an open reading frame with a role that is uncertain. The V and J ends lost 2 bases and 0 bases respectively, with 14 bases between them. The CDR3 spans 16 residues. The CDR3 DNA is TGTGCCAGAAGCTTAAGGGGGTCCGGGATGAACACTGAAGCTTTCTTT. As protein: CARSLRGSGMNTEAFF.

The table lists this clone with a few counts. This chain connects TRBV19 to TRBJ1-6, with a tentative D call TRBD1 (5 bases). The CDR3 has 13 amino acids. V was shortened by 6 bases and J by 7 bases, with 10 bases between the two germline ends. Germline values: CDR1 LNHDA, CDR2 SQIVND (reference sequence). In nucleotides, the CDR3 is TGTGCCAGTAGAGCGACAGTCAATTCACCCCTCCACTTT. Protein: CASRATVNSPLHF. Looking up the rest from reference TRBV19 and TRBJ1-6 gives the full variable domain: DGGITQSPKYLFRKEGQNVTLSCEQNLNHDAMYWYRQDPGQGLRLIYYSQIVNDFQKGDIAEGYSVSREKKESFPLTVTSAQKNPTAFYLCASRATVNSPLHFGNGTRLTVT.

V is TRBV7-9 and J is TRBJ2-7; 8 bases match TRBD1. This CDR3 comprises 15 residues. Germline assignment: CDR1 SEHNR and CDR2 FQNEAQ (reference sequence). V lost 5 bases to trimming and J lost 7 bases; unmatched junction nucleotides: 13. The CDR3 DNA reads as TGTGCCAGCAGCGACATTGTAGCAGGGGGCGTGGAGCAGTACTTC. Protein sequence: CASSDIVAGGVEQYF.

This clone showed up just once. V and J are TRBV10-3 and TRBJ2-7, with TRBD2 as a possible D gene (5 bases). Germline V gene sequence: CDR1 ENHRY, CDR2 SYGVKD. CDR3 length: 16 residues. Trimming cost V 5 bases and J 5 bases, with 22 bases left between them. CDR3 sequence reads: CAISPEPPTGINEQYF. Here the CDR3 DNA reads TGTGCCATCAGTCCCGAACCCCCTACGGGAATCAACGAGCAGTACTTC.